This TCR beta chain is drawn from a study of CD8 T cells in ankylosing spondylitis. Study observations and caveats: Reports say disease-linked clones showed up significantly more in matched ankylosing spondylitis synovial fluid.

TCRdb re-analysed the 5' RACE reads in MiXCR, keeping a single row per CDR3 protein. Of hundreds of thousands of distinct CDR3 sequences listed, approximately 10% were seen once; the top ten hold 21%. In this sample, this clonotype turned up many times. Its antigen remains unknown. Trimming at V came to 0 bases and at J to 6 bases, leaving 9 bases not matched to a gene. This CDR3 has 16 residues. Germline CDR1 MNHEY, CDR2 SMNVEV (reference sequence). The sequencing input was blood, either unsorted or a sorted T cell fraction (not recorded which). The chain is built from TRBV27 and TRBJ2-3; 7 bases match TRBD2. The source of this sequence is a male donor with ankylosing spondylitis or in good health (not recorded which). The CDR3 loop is CASSLSAGTLGDTQYF. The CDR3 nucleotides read TGTGCCAGCAGTTTATCAGCGGGGACCTTGGGTGATACGCAGTATTTT.